This T cell receptor (beta chain) was documented in a study of breast tumors, draining lymph nodes, adjacent tissues. The lymph nodes were axillary draining lymph nodes from breast cancer patients. Study-level results: Tumor repertoires ranked between lymph nodes and nontumor tissue in diversity, with V and J gene preferences. Data fit most tumor T cells coming from lymph node, expanding in tumor. Luminal-like breast cancer showed significantly higher tumor–nontumor repertoire similarity than basal-like. The lymph node origin of tumor T cells was framed as consistent with a hypothesis, not demonstrated.

TCRdb analysed the multiplex PCR reads with MiXCR anew, one entry per CDR3 protein. The data contain about 130,000 distinct CDR3 sequences, less than 25% of them seen just once; the ten biggest clones take up roughly 2.4%. Turning to this clonotype: Its matching antigen is unknown. One end of the junction varies from germline; a read error may be responsible.

CDR3 size: 11 residues. Germline CDR1 and CDR2: DFQATT and SNEGSKA (reference sequence). The source of this sequence is a female donor with breast cancer. Some clones in this sample may be carry-over from other donors' samples. The chain couples TRBV20-1 to TRBJ2-3, with D hard to call. Sequences were obtained from axillary lymph node tissue. The CDR3 spells CSARGTDTQCF. As DNA, the CDR3 is TGCAGTGCTAGGGGCACAGATACGCAGTGTTTT.